This TCR beta chain was identified during a study of T cell responses to AZD1222 COVID-19 vaccine. Study findings and constraints: Only after the peak T cell response were repertoires sampled. Per reports, nearly half of all spike-specific TCRs target regions that are unmutated in variants. It should be noted that donors were predominantly white British and more often female, and clonal diversity was possibly underestimated.

The CDR3 spans 15 residues. Trimming removed 0 bases from V and 5 bases from J, with 11 bases in between. Germline V gene data show CDR1 as ENHRY and CDR2 as SYGVKD. Concerning this clone: The antigen is unknown.

TCRdb keeps only in-frame clones here, not all; method: immunoSEQ multiplex PCR. The table shows 100,000 to 150,000 clones, with about 89% occurring only once. The TCR sequence derives from an adult in good health. Sequencing was performed on peripheral blood, taken on day 0 of AZD1222 vaccination. The chain combines TRBV10-3 with TRBJ2-1; D might be TRBD1 or TRBD2, each matching 5 bases. The CDR3 region is CAISESYGAHNEQFF. CDR3 nucleotide sequence: TGTGCCATCAGTGAGTCCTACGGGGCCCACAATGAGCAGTTCTTC.